Below, 13 T cell receptor beta chains from the same sample are listed, as sequenced in a study of blood T cell repertoires in COVID-19. Only in-frame clones appear in the TCRdb table, and some are missing; sequencing was by immunoSEQ multiplex PCR. The sample carries about 170,000 clones, approximately 83% recorded once. The sequencing input was peripheral blood. These receptors were taken from an older woman with acute or convalescent COVID-19.

As DNA, the CDR3 is TGTGCCAGCTCACCATTGGGAGTCTCCTATAATTCACCCCTCCACTTT. It specifies CASSPLGVSYNSPLHF. The chain carries TRBV18 and TRBJ1-6, with unresolved D. The V end lost 2 bases, the J end lost 0 bases, and 8 bases lay between the germline ends. The germline CDR1 and CDR2 sequences are KGHSH and LQKENI. CDR3 size: 16 residues.

J is TRBJ1-2 and V is TRBV11-2, with 9 nucleotides matching TRBD1. The CDR3 runs 16 residues. CDR1 and CDR2 from the germline V gene are SGHAT and FQNNGV. V lost 5 bases to trimming and J lost 2 bases; unmatched junction nucleotides: 9. The DNA of the CDR3 is TGTGCCAGCAGCCTTATTCCCGGGACAGGGAACTATGGCTACACCTTC. Its translation: CASSLIPGTGNYGYTF.

This chain uses TRBV6-5 with TRBJ2-7; perhaps TRBD1 as D (6 bases). Trimming removed 6 bases at V and 0 bases at J, with 12 bases between. The CDR3 runs 14 residues. Germline lookup yields CDR1 MNHEY and CDR2 SVGAGI. CDR3 sequence: CASRPTGYSYEQYF. The CDR3 DNA follows: TGTGCCAGCAGACCTACAGGGTACTCCTACGAGCAGTACTTC.

This chain uses TRBV7-2 with TRBJ2-1; 9 positions match TRBD2. Per the germline V gene, CDR1 is SGHTA and CDR2 is FQGNSA. V gave up 5 bases and J gave up 4 bases; unmatched junction bases: 6. CDR3 length: 15 residues. CDR3 sequence: CASSGGTSPYNEQFF. For the CDR3, the DNA is TGTGCCAGCAGCGGGGGGACTAGCCCTTACAATGAGCAGTTCTTC. Filled out from reference TRBV7-2 and TRBJ2-1, the complete variable domain reads GAGVSQSPSNKVTEKGKDVELRCDPISGHTALYWYRQSLGQGLEFLIYFQGNSAPDKSGLPSDRFSAERTGGSVSTLTIQRTQQEDSAVYLCASSGGTSPYNEQFFGPGTRLTVL.

This clone is a singleton in its sample. The V and J genes are TRBV28 and TRBJ1-6, with D maybe TRBD1 (6 bases). The CDR3 loop spans 14 amino acids. Trimming stripped 3 bases from V and 7 bases from J, with 10 bases between. Looked up from germline, CDR1 is MDHEN and CDR2 is SYDVKM. CDR3 coding DNA: TGTGCCAGCAGTTTGGGGGCAGAAAATTCACCCCTCCACTTT. Its protein is CASSLGAENSPLHF.

The chain combines TRBV5-1 with TRBJ2-7; 11 bases fit TRBD1. Germline loops: CDR1 SGHRS, CDR2 YFSETQ. The CDR3 runs to 14 residues. J was trimmed by 6 bases and V by 2 bases; bases with no gene match: 4. This chain's CDR3 is CASSFFGTGGEQYF. The DNA for the CDR3 is TGCGCCAGCAGCTTCTTCGGGACAGGGGGCGAGCAGTACTTC.

This clone appeared once. The chain has TRBV6-5 and TRBJ1-2, with no clear D. Germline lookup yields CDR1 MNHEY and CDR2 SVGAGI. The CDR3 covers 14 residues. The V end was cut by 7 bases, the J end by 4 bases, with 16 bases between. As DNA, the CDR3 is TGTGCCAGCAACCCTCTAGGCCCTTTCTATGGCTACACCTTC. Protein sequence: CASNPLGPFYGYTF.

The chain carries TRBV6-5 and TRBJ1-1; TRBD1 matches at 8 bases. The CDR3 has 14 amino acids. From germline, CDR1 is MNHEY and CDR2 SVGAGI. V was pared by 10 bases and J by 5 bases, with 12 bases of the junction left unmatched. CDR3 protein: CATYAGTGKTEAFF. The CDR3 nucleotides read TGTGCCACCTACGCAGGGACAGGAAAAACTGAAGCTTTCTTT.

The count of this clone is one. The genes are TRBV28 and TRBJ2-7; 7 bases fit TRBD1. The trim removed 6 bases at V and 3 bases at J, leaving 11 bases unmatched. The CDR3 length is 15 residues. Germline CDR1 is MDHEN and CDR2 is SYDVKM. DNA of the CDR3: TGTGCCAGCAGACCCACCGGGACAGAAGGCTACGAGCAGTACTTC. Encoded protein: CASRPTGTEGYEQYF.

CDR3 sequence (DNA): TGCGCCAGCAGCCAAGATTCGCTGAGCTCCTACGAGCAGTACTTC. Encoded protein: CASSQDSLSSYEQYF. The rearrangement links TRBV4-3 to TRBJ2-7, with D hard to call. CDR1 is LGHNA, CDR2 YSLEER, per germline. V was cut by 0 bases and J by 0 bases, with 9 bases left in between. The length of the CDR3 is 15 residues.

The V call is TRBV19, the J call TRBJ2-2; TRBD1 matches 7 bases. This CDR3 region has 16 residues. Germline lookup yields CDR1 LNHDA and CDR2 SQIVND (reference sequence). Unmatched junction bases numbered 8, after V lost 7 bases and J lost 0 bases. CDR3 loop: CASTSPDRPNTGELFF. CDR3 in DNA: TGTGCCAGTACCTCACCGGACAGGCCGAACACCGGGGAGCTGTTTTTT.

V and J are TRBV6-2 or TRBV6-3 and TRBJ2-7, with 9 bases that match TRBD1. The CDR3 has 21 amino acids. V lost 6 bases, J lost 4 bases, and 28 bases stayed unmatched. Germline-derived CDR1 and CDR2 are MNHEY and SVGEGT. The CDR3 DNA follows: TGTGCCAGCAGCCCAGGGACAGGGCCTACCCCTGGACTGGGAAGTAGGTACGAGCAGTACTTC. This translates into CASSPGTGPTPGLGSRYEQYF.

The chain has TRBV5-1 and TRBJ2-2, with D perhaps matching TRBD2 (6 bases). Germline-derived CDR1 and CDR2 are SGHRS and YFSETQ. The length of the CDR3 is 15 residues. V shed 4 bases and J shed 5 bases, with 15 bases lying between them. This chain's CDR3 is CASSGGTLGTGELFF. CDR3 nucleotides: TGCGCCAGCAGCGGGGGGACTTTGGGGACCGGGGAGCTGTTTTTT.